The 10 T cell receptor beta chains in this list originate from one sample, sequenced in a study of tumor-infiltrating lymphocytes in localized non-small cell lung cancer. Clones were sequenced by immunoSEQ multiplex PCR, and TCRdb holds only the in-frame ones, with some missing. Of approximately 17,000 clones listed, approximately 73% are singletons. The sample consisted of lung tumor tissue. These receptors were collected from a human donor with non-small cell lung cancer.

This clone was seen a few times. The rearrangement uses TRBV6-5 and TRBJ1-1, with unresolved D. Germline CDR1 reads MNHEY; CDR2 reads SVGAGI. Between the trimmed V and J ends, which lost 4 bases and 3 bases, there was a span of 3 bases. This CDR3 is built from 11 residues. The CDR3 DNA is TGTGCCAGCAGTTCCTACACTGAAGCTTTCTTT. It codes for CASSSYTEAFF.

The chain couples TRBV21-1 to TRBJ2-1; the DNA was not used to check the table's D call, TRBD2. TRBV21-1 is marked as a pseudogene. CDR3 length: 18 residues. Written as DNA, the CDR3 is TGTGCCAGCAGCAAAGGCCACCGACTAGCGGGGTTCTACAATGAGCAGTTCTTC. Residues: CASSKGHRLAGFYNEQFF.

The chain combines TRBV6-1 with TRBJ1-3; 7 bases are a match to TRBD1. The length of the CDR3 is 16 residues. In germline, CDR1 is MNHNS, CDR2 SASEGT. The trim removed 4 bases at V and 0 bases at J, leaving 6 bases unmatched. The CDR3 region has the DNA TGTGCCAGCAGTGGGGGACAGACGCACTCTGGAAACACCATATATTTT. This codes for CASSGGQTHSGNTIYF.

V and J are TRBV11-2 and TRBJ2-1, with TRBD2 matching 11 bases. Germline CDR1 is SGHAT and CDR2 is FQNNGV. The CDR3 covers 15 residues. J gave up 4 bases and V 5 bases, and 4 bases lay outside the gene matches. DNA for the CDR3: TGTGCCAGCAGCCCGGGACTAGCGGCTTACAATGAGCAGTTCTTC. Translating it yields CASSPGLAAYNEQFF.

The DNA for the CDR3 is TGTGCCAGCAGCTTAGAAGGCAGGTTCCACTACGAGCAGTACTTC. Protein product: CASSLEGRFHYEQYF. The chain joins TRBV11-2 to TRBJ2-7, with no clear D. Trimming left V 0 bases short and J 3 bases short, with 12 bases between. The germline V gene has CDR1 SGHAT and CDR2 FQNNGV. The CDR3 is 15 amino acids.

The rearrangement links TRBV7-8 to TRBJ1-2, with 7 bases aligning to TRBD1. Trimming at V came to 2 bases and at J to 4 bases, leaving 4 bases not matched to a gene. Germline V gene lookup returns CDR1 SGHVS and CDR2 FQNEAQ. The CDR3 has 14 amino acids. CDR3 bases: TGTGCCAGCAGCTTAAGGGACAGCATCTATGGCTACACCTTC. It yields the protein CASSLRDSIYGYTF.

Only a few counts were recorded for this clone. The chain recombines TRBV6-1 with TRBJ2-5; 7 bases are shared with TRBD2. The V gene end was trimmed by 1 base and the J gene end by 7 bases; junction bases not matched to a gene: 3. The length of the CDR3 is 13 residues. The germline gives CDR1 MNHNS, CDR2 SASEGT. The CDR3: CASSEGEGTTQYF. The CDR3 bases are TGTGCCAGCAGTGAAGGGGAGGGCACGACCCAGTACTTC.

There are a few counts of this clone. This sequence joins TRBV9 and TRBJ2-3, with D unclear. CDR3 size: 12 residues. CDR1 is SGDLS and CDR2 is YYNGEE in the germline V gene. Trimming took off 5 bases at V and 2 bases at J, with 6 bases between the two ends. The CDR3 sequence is CASRGITDTQYF. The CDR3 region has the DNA TGTGCCAGCAGGGGAATCACAGATACGCAGTATTTT.

The CDR3 DNA sequence: TGTGCCAGCAGTGGTGTGACAGGGGGCCTGAATGAGCAGTTCTTC. This encodes CASSGVTGGLNEQFF. This chain connects TRBV2 to TRBJ2-1, with 10 positions matching TRBD1. Losses at the gene ends were 4 bases for V and 7 bases for J; bases not matched to a gene: 7. The CDR3 runs to 15 residues. CDR1 and CDR2 from the germline V gene are SNHLY and FYNNEI. The full variable domain, completed using reference TRBV2 and TRBJ2-1, is EPEVTQTPSHQVTQMGQEVILRCVPISNHLYFYWYRQILGQKVEFLVSFYNNEISEKSEIFDDQFSVERPDGSNFTLKIRSTKLEDSAMYFCASSGVTGGLNEQFFGPGTRLTVL.

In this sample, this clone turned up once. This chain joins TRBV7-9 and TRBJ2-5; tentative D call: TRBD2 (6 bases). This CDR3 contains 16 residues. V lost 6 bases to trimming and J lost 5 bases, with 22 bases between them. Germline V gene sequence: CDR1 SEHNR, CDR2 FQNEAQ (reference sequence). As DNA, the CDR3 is TGTGCCAGCAGAGGTACTGGGACTCTCTCTGGGGAGACCCAGTACTTC. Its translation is CASRGTGTLSGETQYF.